These 9 T cell receptor beta chains were all obtained from the same sample, sequenced in a study of cytomegalovirus exposure and HLA in healthy donors. In the PCR, 60 Vbeta and 13 Jbeta primers were used. Here immunoSEQ multiplex PCR was the method, and the copy in TCRdb shows in-frame clones only, minus some. The sample consists of about 150,000 clones, 70% to 80% of them appearing once. The sample taken for sequencing was PBMCs. The receptor source for this set is a man between 25 and 39 years old in good health and CMV-seropositive.

The chain has TRBV2 and TRBJ1-1, with D maybe TRBD1 (5 bases). There are 15 residues in the CDR3. Germline V gene lookup returns CDR1 SNHLY and CDR2 FYNNEI. V was trimmed by 0 bases and J by 0 bases, leaving 8 bases between them. CDR3 in amino acids: CASSEAGVLNTEAFF. CDR3 coding DNA: TGTGCCAGCAGTGAAGCAGGGGTCTTGAACACTGAAGCTTTCTTT.

V and J are TRBV7-9 and TRBJ1-1, with a tentative D call TRBD1 (5 bases). The V and J ends lost 0 bases and 7 bases respectively, with 9 bases between them. Germline V gene sequence: CDR1 SEHNR, CDR2 FQNEAQ (reference sequence). This CDR3 is built from 13 residues. CDR3 DNA sequence: TGTGCCAGCAGCTTAGCGCCAGGGTATGAAGCTTTCTTT. As protein: CASSLAPGYEAFF.

The rearrangement joins TRBV28 to TRBJ2-1; 8 positions match TRBD1. The germline gives CDR1 MDHEN, CDR2 SYDVKM. CDR3 length: 12 residues. The J segment lost 9 bases and the V segment lost 3 bases, leaving 1 base of the junction unmatched. The CDR3, as DNA: TGTGCCAGCAGTTTCACAGGGGGTGAGCAGTTCTTC. Amino acid sequence: CASSFTGGEQFF.

The chain has TRBV7-3 and TRBJ1-2, with 9 nucleotides matching TRBD1. V trimming: 7 bases; J trimming: 6 bases; junction bases outside the gene matches: 6. Germline loops: CDR1 SGHTA, CDR2 FQGTGA. CDR3 length: 13 amino acids. CDR3 nucleotides: TGTGCCAGCACCCGGGACAGGGTAAATGGCTACACCTTC. It codes for CASTRDRVNGYTF.

The V call is TRBV5-1, the J call TRBJ1-1, with 8 bases identical to TRBD1. The CDR3 consists of 15 residues. Germline V gene lookup returns CDR1 SGHRS and CDR2 YFSETQ. The trim removed 3 bases at V and 1 base at J, leaving 5 bases unmatched. The CDR3 nucleotides are TGCGCCAGCAGCTCGACAGGGGTTACGAACACTGAAGCTTTCTTT. Encoded protein: CASSSTGVTNTEAFF. The whole variable domain, filled in from reference TRBV5-1 and TRBJ1-1, reads KAGVTQTPRYLIKTRGQQVTLSCSPISGHRSVSWYQQTPGQGLQFLFEYFSETQRNKGNFPGRFSGRQFSNSRSEMNVSTLELGDSALYLCASSSTGVTNTEAFFGQGTRLTVV.

The V gene is TRBV29-1, the J gene TRBJ2-1; 7 bases agree with TRBD1. Losses at the gene ends were 5 bases for V and 7 bases for J; bases not matched to a gene: 5. The germline CDR1 and CDR2 sequences are SQVTM and ANQGSEA. The CDR3 consists of 12 residues. The CDR3 bases are TGCAGCGTTAGCTTCAGGGGGAATGAGCAGTTCTTC. As protein: CSVSFRGNEQFF.

The rearrangement joins TRBV27 to TRBJ1-1, with D possibly matching TRBD1 (6 bases). Per germline, CDR1 MNHEY and CDR2 SMNVEV (reference sequence). This CDR3 comprises 15 residues. V was shortened by 2 bases and J by 1 base, with 11 bases between the two germline ends. The CDR3 loop reads CASSLQGFTNTEAFF. In DNA form, the CDR3 reads TGTGCCAGCAGTTTACAGGGGTTTACGAACACTGAAGCTTTCTTT.

The J gene is TRBJ2-4, the V gene TRBV6-4, with a possible D match to TRBD2 (6 bases). The CDR3 covers 12 residues. Looked up from germline, CDR1 is MRHNA and CDR2 is SNTAGT. The germline V and J ends were trimmed by 7 bases and 15 bases, with 19 bases remaining between them. DNA of the CDR3: TGTGCCAGCACCTCCACGGAGGGCCTCGGGTACTTC. It codes for CASTSTEGLGYF.

V is TRBV7-2 and J is TRBJ1-5, with D perhaps matching TRBD1 (5 bases). The CDR3 covers 15 residues. V was clipped by 5 bases and J by 0 bases, with 11 bases between them. CDR1 and CDR2 from the germline V gene are SGHTA and FQGNSA. CDR3: CASSDQGYSNQPQHF. DNA of the CDR3: TGTGCCAGCAGCGACCAGGGTTATAGCAATCAGCCCCAGCATTTT.